The next 28 T cell receptor beta chains were all read from a single sample in a study of blood T cell repertoires in COVID-19. Some clones are missing from TCRdb's copy, which holds only in-frame ones; the method was immunoSEQ multiplex PCR. The data contain about 140,000 clones, approximately 83% of them seen just once; the ten biggest clones take up less than 9.5%. The sample was peripheral blood. The receptors originated from a human donor in a cohort sampled during active COVID-19.

Concerning this clone: The sample carries other DNA sequences with the same CDR3. The rearrangement links TRBV7-2 to TRBJ1-2; weak D call: TRBD1 (6 bases). Between the trimmed V and J ends, which lost 1 base and 2 bases, there was a span of 11 bases. Looked up from germline, CDR1 is SGHTA and CDR2 is FQGNSA. CDR3 size: 15 residues. CDR3 sequence reads: CASSLVGQGNYGYTF. Written as DNA, the CDR3 is TGTGCCAGCAGCTTAGTGGGCCAGGGGAACTATGGCTACACCTTC. The variable domain in full, with the rest retrieved from reference TRBV7-2 and TRBJ1-2, is GAGVSQSPSNKVTEKGKDVELRCDPISGHTALYWYRQSLGQGLEFLIYFQGNSAPDKSGLPSDRFSAERTGGSVSTLTIQRTQQEDSAVYLCASSLVGQGNYGYTFGSGTRLTVV.

The V and J genes are TRBV5-6 and TRBJ1-2, with a possible D match to TRBD1 (6 bases). This CDR3 comprises 15 residues. Germline V gives CDR1 SGHDT, CDR2 YYEEEE. V shed 4 bases and J shed 7 bases, with 20 bases lying between them. CDR3 in amino acids: CASSPAGTPMSGYTF. CDR3 bases: TGTGCCAGCAGCCCGGCCGGGACACCGATGTCTGGCTACACCTTC. Full variable domain (remainder filled in from reference TRBV5-6 and TRBJ1-2): DAGVTQSPTHLIKTRGQQVTLRCSPKSGHDTVSWYQQALGQGPQFIFQYYEEEERQRGNFPDRFSGHQFPNYSSELNVNALLLGDSALYLCASSPAGTPMSGYTFGSGTRLTVV.

This chain connects TRBV5-8 to TRBJ2-2, with 11 bases lining up with TRBD1. Trimming cost V 5 bases and J 5 bases; bases outside gene matches: 11. The length of the CDR3 is 17 residues. Per germline, CDR1 SGHTS and CDR2 YDEGEE. The CDR3 bases are TGTGCCAGCAGGGACAGGGGGCGCGGGGAAGGAACCGGGGAGCTGTTTTTT. Protein product: CASRDRGRGEGTGELFF.

The gene calls are TRBV7-9 and TRBJ1-1; 7 positions agree with TRBD1. This CDR3 is built from 13 residues. Losses at the gene ends were 4 bases for V and 5 bases for J; bases not matched to a gene: 4. Germline CDR1 is SEHNR and CDR2 is FQNEAQ (reference sequence). CDR3 nucleotides: TGTGCCAGCAGCTCCAGGGGGTGGACTGAAGCTTTCTTT. It codes for CASSSRGWTEAFF.

This chain uses TRBV7-9 with TRBJ2-2, with 9 bases lining up with TRBD2. CDR3 length equals 15 residues. V was pared by 6 bases and J by 2 bases, with 4 bases of the junction left unmatched. Germline lookup yields CDR1 SEHNR and CDR2 FQNEAQ (reference sequence). CDR3: CASRAGTSNTGELFF. In DNA, the CDR3 is TGTGCCAGCAGAGCCGGGACTAGCAACACCGGGGAGCTGTTTTTT.

This sequence joins TRBV6-5 and TRBJ2-7; 8 bases fit TRBD1. The CDR3 runs 14 residues. V lost 5 bases and J lost 4; bases outside the gene matches: 7. Looked up from germline, CDR1 is MNHEY and CDR2 is SVGAGI. CDR3 amino acids: CASSNFRGQYEQYF. In nucleotides, the CDR3 is TGTGCCAGCAGTAATTTCAGGGGGCAGTACGAGCAGTACTTC.

The rearrangement joins TRBV19 to TRBJ1-1; D call uncertain. The CDR3 covers 13 residues. V lost 6 bases and J 4 bases, leaving 12 bases between the germline ends. The germline V gene has CDR1 LNHDA and CDR2 SQIVND (reference sequence). The CDR3 loop reads CASRSELVTEAFF. In DNA, the CDR3 is TGTGCCAGTAGGAGCGAGTTGGTCACTGAAGCTTTCTTT.

This chain connects TRBV5-1 to TRBJ2-3, with 8 bases identical to TRBD2. CDR1 SGHRS and CDR2 YFSETQ come from the germline V gene. The CDR3 is 14 amino acids. After removal of 5 bases from V and 2 bases from J, the junction contained 4 bases not matched to a gene. CDR3 sequence (DNA): TGCGCCAGCAGGCAGCGGGGGACCACAGATACGCAGTATTTT. Its translation: CASRQRGTTDTQYF.

The V and J genes are TRBV18 and TRBJ1-5; the match to TRBD1 covers 8 bases. In germline, CDR1 is KGHSH, CDR2 LQKENI. The CDR3 is made up of 15 amino acids. The J segment lost 4 bases and the V segment lost 0 bases, leaving 2 bases of the junction unmatched. CDR3 sequence (DNA): TGTGCCAGCTCACCACCGGGACAGGCGAATCAGCCCCAGCATTTT. This translates into CASSPPGQANQPQHF.

There are a few counts of this clone. This chain joins TRBV11-3 and TRBJ2-7, with D possibly matching TRBD1 (5 bases). Trimming cost V 4 bases and J 5 bases, with 12 bases left between them. CDR1 SGHNT and CDR2 YENEEA come from the germline V gene. The CDR3 contains 13 residues. CDR3 in amino acids: CASSSRERDEQYF. As DNA, the CDR3 is TGTGCCAGCAGCTCCAGGGAAAGGGACGAGCAGTACTTC.

The gene calls are TRBV25-1 and TRBJ2-1; a possible D gene is TRBD2 (5 bases). The CDR3 totals 14 residues. Trimming took off 0 bases at V and 5 bases at J, with 8 bases between the two ends. Germline V gene lookup returns CDR1 MGHDK and CDR2 SYGVNS. The CDR3 DNA is TGTGCCAGCAGTGAATATCGAGGGAACAATGAGCAGTTCTTC. It yields the protein CASSEYRGNNEQFF. The full variable domain, with the rest looked up from reference TRBV25-1 and TRBJ2-1, is EADIYQTPRYLVIGTGKKITLECSQTMGHDKMYWYQQDPGMELHLIHYSYGVNSTEKGDLSSESTVSRIRTEHFPLTLESARPSHTSQYLCASSEYRGNNEQFFGPGTRLTVL.

This chain uses TRBV28 with TRBJ2-7, with 10 bases lining up with TRBD1. J lost 3 bases, V lost 10 bases, and 9 bases had no gene match. The CDR3 is 14 residues long. Germline-derived CDR1 and CDR2 are MDHEN and SYDVKM. This chain's CDR3 is CAIEDRDRGYEQYF. DNA of the CDR3: TGTGCCATCGAAGACCGGGACAGGGGCTACGAGCAGTACTTC.

The genes are TRBV19 and TRBJ2-1; 7 nucleotides match TRBD1. The V and J ends lost 4 bases and 12 bases, in that order; junction bases with no gene match: 6. The V gene's germline CDR1 is LNHDA and CDR2 SQIVND (reference sequence). This CDR3 comprises 12 residues. The CDR3 sequence: CASSTRTGSQFF. The CDR3 DNA sequence: TGTGCCAGTAGTACCAGGACAGGATCGCAGTTCTTC.

The chain joins TRBV12-3 or TRBV12-4 to TRBJ1-6; D is uncertain. Between the trimmed V and J ends, which lost 7 bases and 0 bases, there was a span of 4 bases. The CDR3 contains 13 residues. This chain's CDR3 is CASTLSYNSPLHF. The DNA of the CDR3 is TGTGCCAGCACCCTCTCCTATAATTCACCCCTCCACTTT.

The chain employs TRBV3-1 (or the pseudogene TRBV3-2) and TRBJ2-5, with TRBD1 matching over 7 bases. Germline CDR1 reads LGHDT; CDR2 reads YNNKEL (reference sequence). Losses at the gene ends were 4 bases for V and 5 bases for J; bases not matched to a gene: 7. The CDR3 runs 14 residues. The CDR3 DNA reads TGTGCCAGCAGCCGTAGACAGGGCCACGAGACCCAGTACTTC. This encodes CASSRRQGHETQYF.

The chain carries TRBV10-3 and TRBJ2-3, with 8 nucleotides matching TRBD1. Losses at the gene ends were 8 bases for V and 7 bases for J; bases not matched to a gene: 14. Germline V gives CDR1 ENHRY, CDR2 SYGVKD. The CDR3 sequence is 15 residues long. CDR3: CAIEGTGGSLNTQYF. The CDR3 DNA follows: TGTGCCATCGAAGGGACAGGCGGTTCTTTAAATACGCAGTATTTT.

The chain is built from TRBV5-1 and TRBJ1-1; D is unclear. CDR1 is SGHRS and CDR2 is YFSETQ in the germline V gene. V dropped 2 bases and J dropped 3 bases, with 17 bases sitting between them. The CDR3 totals 16 residues. CDR3 sequence reads: CASSFGRAIGDTEAFF. Written as DNA, the CDR3 is TGCGCCAGCAGCTTCGGGCGGGCGATCGGGGACACTGAAGCTTTCTTT.

The chain uses TRBV6-2 or TRBV6-3 and TRBJ1-6; 9 bases are shared with TRBD1. V was pared by 4 bases and J by 4 bases, with 8 bases of the junction left unmatched. Looked up from germline, CDR1 is MNHEY and CDR2 is SVGEGT. The CDR3 length is 17 residues. The CDR3 region is CASSSVQTGGYNSPLHF. DNA for the CDR3: TGTGCCAGCAGTTCCGTCCAGACAGGGGGTTATAATTCACCCCTCCACTTT.

The chain joins TRBV7-2 to TRBJ2-5; 7 bases align to TRBD2. The CDR3 runs to 14 residues. Trimming took 6 bases from V and 5 from J; bases not matched to a gene: 9. Germline V gene lookup returns CDR1 SGHTA and CDR2 FQGNSA. The DNA of the CDR3 is TGTGCCAGCAGTCTCCGGGGGGTTGAGGAGACCCAGTACTTC. Translating gives CASSLRGVEETQYF.

The V gene is TRBV21-1, the J gene TRBJ1-1. TRBV21-1 is marked as a pseudogene. The CDR3 contains 16 residues. Here the CDR3 reads CASSKVVERAGTEAFF. The CDR3 nucleotides are TGTGCCAGCAGCAAAGTAGTAGAAAGAGCCGGCACTGAAGCTTTCTTT.

The chain couples TRBV19 to TRBJ2-1; the match to TRBD1 covers 7 bases. In germline, CDR1 is LNHDA, CDR2 SQIVND (reference sequence). V was pared by 7 bases and J by 0 bases, with 3 bases of the junction left unmatched. This CDR3 is built from 14 residues. The CDR3 reads CASMDRSSYNEQFF. The CDR3 nucleotides are TGTGCCAGTATGGACAGGAGCTCCTACAATGAGCAGTTCTTC.

The chain uses TRBV2 and TRBJ2-3; 7 positions agree with TRBD2. Germline V gene data show CDR1 as SNHLY and CDR2 as FYNNEI. The ends lost 7 bases at V and 3 bases at J; junction bases unmatched: 7. The CDR3 totals 14 residues. This chain's CDR3 is CASTIAGSTDTQYF. The CDR3 bases are TGTGCCAGCACTATAGCGGGTTCGACAGATACGCAGTATTTT.

The CDR3 bases are TGTGCCACCAGCAGAGATGTAGGGAGACAGCCCCAGCATTTT. It specifies CATSRDVGRQPQHF. The J gene is TRBJ1-5, the V gene TRBV15; D remains unclear. The CDR3 is made up of 14 amino acids. Between the trimmed V and J ends, which lost 0 bases and 7 bases, there was a span of 10 bases. Germline-derived CDR1 and CDR2 are LNHNV and YYDKDF (reference sequence).

This chain connects TRBV11-2 to TRBJ2-3, with D perhaps TRBD1 (6 bases). Germline V lookup: CDR1 SGHAT, CDR2 FQNNGV. Trimming shortened V by 6 bases and J by 0 bases, and 10 bases separated the two germline ends. The CDR3 length is 14 residues. Written as DNA, the CDR3 is TGTGCCAGCAGGATACAGGGTAGCACAGATACGCAGTATTTT. Its translation: CASRIQGSTDTQYF. The full variable domain, rest sourced from reference TRBV11-2 and TRBJ2-3, is EAGVAQSPRYKIIEKRQSVAFWCNPISGHATLYWYQQILGQGPKLLIQFQNNGVVDDSQLPKDRFSAERLKGVDSTLKIQPAKLEDSAVYLCASRIQGSTDTQYFGPGTRLTVL.

The gene calls are TRBV5-4 and TRBJ2-1; 8 bases map to TRBD2. This CDR3 is 15 amino acids long. The V gene end was trimmed by 0 bases and the J gene end by 4 bases; junction bases not matched to a gene: 3. Looked up from germline, CDR1 is SGHNT and CDR2 is YYREEE (reference sequence). CDR3 amino acids: CASSLDGGGYNEQFF. Written as DNA, the CDR3 is TGTGCCAGCAGCTTGGACGGGGGGGGTTACAATGAGCAGTTCTTC.

The chain combines TRBV19 with TRBJ2-3, with TRBD1 identical over 8 bases. The germline CDR1 and CDR2 sequences are LNHDA and SQIVND (reference sequence). This CDR3 region has 18 residues. With 6 bases clipped from V and 2 bases from J, the junction kept 16 bases outside the gene matches. The CDR3 region is CASRRPSQGAEHTDTQYF. For the CDR3, the DNA is TGTGCCAGTAGACGACCCTCCCAGGGGGCCGAACACACAGATACGCAGTATTTT.

This chain links TRBV11-2 with TRBJ1-4; D remains ambiguous. The germline CDR1 and CDR2 sequences are SGHAT and FQNNGV. With 6 bases removed from V and 2 bases from J, the gap between germline ends came to 7 bases. The CDR3 sequence is 13 residues long. The CDR3 nucleotides read TGTGCCAGCAGGCGATCGACTAATGAAAAACTGTTTTTT. Its translation: CASRRSTNEKLFF.

This clone occurred once. V is TRBV4-2 and J is TRBJ1-3, with D perhaps matching TRBD1 (5 bases). The CDR3 consists of 16 residues. CDR1 is LGHNA, CDR2 YNFKEQ, per germline. Trimming pared 8 bases from V and 0 bases from J, leaving 17 bases between. The CDR3, as DNA: TGTGCCAGCGCTCAGCGTCAGGGCAGCTCTGGAAACACCATATATTTT. Protein sequence: CASAQRQGSSGNTIYF.